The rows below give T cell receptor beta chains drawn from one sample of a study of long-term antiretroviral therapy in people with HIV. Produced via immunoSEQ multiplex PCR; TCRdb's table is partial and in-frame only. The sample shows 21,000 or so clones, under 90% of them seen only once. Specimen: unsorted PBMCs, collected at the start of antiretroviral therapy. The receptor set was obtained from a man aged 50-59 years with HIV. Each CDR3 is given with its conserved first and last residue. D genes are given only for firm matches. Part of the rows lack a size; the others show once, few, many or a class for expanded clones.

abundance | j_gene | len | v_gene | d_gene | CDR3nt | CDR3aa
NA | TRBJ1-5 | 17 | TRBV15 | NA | TGTGCCACCAGCAGAGGGACTGGAGGGGCGTACTTTCAGCCCCAGCATTTT | CATSRGTGGAYFQPQHF
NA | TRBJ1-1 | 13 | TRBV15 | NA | TGTGCCACCAGCCCAGGGTATGGCACTGAAGCTTTCTTT | CATSPGYGTEAFF
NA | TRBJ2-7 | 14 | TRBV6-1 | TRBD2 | TGTGCCAGCACCTGGACTAGCGTCTCCTACGAGCAGTACTTC | CASTWTSVSYEQYF
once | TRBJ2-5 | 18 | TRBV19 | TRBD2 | TGTGCCAGTAGTATGACGGGTACTAGCGGGAGGAACGGGGAGACCCAGTACTTC | CASSMTGTSGRNGETQYF
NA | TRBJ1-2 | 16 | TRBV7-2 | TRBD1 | TGTGCCAGCAGTTTATCGAACTGGGACAGGCTCTATGGCTACACCTTC | CASSLSNWDRLYGYTF
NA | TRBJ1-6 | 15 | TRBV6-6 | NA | TGTGCCAGCAGTTACTCGCGAGACTTCAGGTCACCCCTCCACTTT | CASSYSRDFRSPLHF
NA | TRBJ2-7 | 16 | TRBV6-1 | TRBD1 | TGTGCCAGCAGTGAAACGGGACAGCTGTTCTCCTACGAGCAGTACTTC | CASSETGQLFSYEQYF
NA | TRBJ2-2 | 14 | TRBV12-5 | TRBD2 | TGTGCTAGTGCGAAGAGCGGGAGTGGCGGGGAGCTGTTTTTT | CASAKSGSGGELFF
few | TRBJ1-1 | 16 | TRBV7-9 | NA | TGTGCCAGCAGCTTAGAAGCAGGGGCCGGCGGGACTGAAGCTTTCTTT | CASSLEAGAGGTEAFF
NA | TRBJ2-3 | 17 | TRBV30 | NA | TGTGCCTGGAGTGTACTGTTGTCGAGGCGGGATACAGATACGCAGTATTTT | CAWSVLLSRRDTDTQYF
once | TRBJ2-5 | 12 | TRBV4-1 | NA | TGCGCCAGCAGCCAAGGTGGGGGGACCCAGTACTTC | CASSQGGGTQYF
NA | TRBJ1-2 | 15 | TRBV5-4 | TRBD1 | TGTGCCAGCAGCTCTCTACAGGGGGGGGGCTATGGCTACACCTTC | CASSSLQGGGYGYTF
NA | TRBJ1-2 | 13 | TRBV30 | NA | TGTGCCTGGAGTCTAGTGGCGGTCTATGGCTACACCTTC | CAWSLVAVYGYTF
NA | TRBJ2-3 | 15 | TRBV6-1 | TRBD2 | TGTGCCAGCAGTGAGGCTAGCGGGAGCCCAGATACGCAGTATTTT | CASSEASGSPDTQYF
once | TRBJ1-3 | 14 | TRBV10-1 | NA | TGCGCCAGCAGTGCCCCAGGCTCTGGAAACACCATATATTTT | CASSAPGSGNTIYF
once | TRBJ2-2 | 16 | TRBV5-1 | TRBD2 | TGCGCCAGCAGCTTGGGGCTAGCGGTGAACACCGGGGAGCTGTTTTTT | CASSLGLAVNTGELFF
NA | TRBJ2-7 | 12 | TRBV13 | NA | TGTGCCAGCAGCTTGACAGGTTACGAGCAGTACTTC | CASSLTGYEQYF
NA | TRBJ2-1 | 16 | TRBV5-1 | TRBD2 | TGCGCCAGCAGCGGCTGGACTAGCGACTCCTACAATGAGCAGTTCTTC | CASSGWTSDSYNEQFF
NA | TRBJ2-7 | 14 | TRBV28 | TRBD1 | TGTGCCAGCAGGACCGGGACAGGGATTATGGAGCAGTACTTC | CASRTGTGIMEQYF
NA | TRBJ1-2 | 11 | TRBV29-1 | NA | TGCAGCGTTGTTGCGGGCTATGGCTACACCTTC | CSVVAGYGYTF
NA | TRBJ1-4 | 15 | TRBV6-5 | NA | TGTGCCAGCAGTTACTCCCAGGGTTGGAATGAAAAACTGTTTTTT | CASSYSQGWNEKLFF
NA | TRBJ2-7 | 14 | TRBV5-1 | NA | TGCGCCAGCAGTGTGAGAGGAGGTTCCTACGAGCAGTACTTC | CASSVRGGSYEQYF
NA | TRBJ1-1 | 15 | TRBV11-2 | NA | TGTGCCAGCAGCTTAGATTGGACGGGGAACACTGAAGCTTTCTTT | CASSLDWTGNTEAFF
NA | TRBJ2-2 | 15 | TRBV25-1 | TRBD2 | TGTGCCAGCAGTAACGGACTAGCGGTCACCGGGGAGCTGTTTTTT | CASSNGLAVTGELFF
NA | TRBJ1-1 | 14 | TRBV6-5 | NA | TGTGCCAGCAGTTACTCACCGGGAGCCACTGAAGCTTTCTTT | CASSYSPGATEAFF
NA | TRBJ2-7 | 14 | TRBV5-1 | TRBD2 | TGCGCCAGCAGCTCGGGACTAGCGGACTACGAGCAGTACTTC | CASSSGLADYEQYF
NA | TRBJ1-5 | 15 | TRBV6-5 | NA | TGTGCCAGCAGTTACTCGCGGGCGGCCAACAGGCCCCAGCATTTT | CASSYSRAANRPQHF
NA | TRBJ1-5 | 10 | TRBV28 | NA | TGTGCCAGCAATAGTCAGCCCCAGCATTTT | CASNSQPQHF
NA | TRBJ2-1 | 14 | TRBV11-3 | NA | TGTGCCAGCACCACAGACGGGCCTTACAATGAGCAGTTCTTC | CASTTDGPYNEQFF
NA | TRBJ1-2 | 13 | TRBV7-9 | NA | TGTGCCAGCAGCTTAGGGGGAGACTATGGCTACACCTTC | CASSLGGDYGYTF
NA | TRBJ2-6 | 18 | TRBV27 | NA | TGTGCCAGCAGTTTTGGAGGGACGGGCCTCTCTGGGGCCAACGTCCTGACTTTC | CASSFGGTGLSGANVLTF
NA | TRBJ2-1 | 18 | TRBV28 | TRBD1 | TGTGCCAGCAGTTTACCCTCCCCCACAGGGGGCGTCTTCAATGAGCAGTTCTTC | CASSLPSPTGGVFNEQFF
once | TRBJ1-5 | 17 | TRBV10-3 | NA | TGTGCCATCAGTGCAGATGCGGCACACGGGAGCAATCAGCCCCAGCATTTT | CAISADAAHGSNQPQHF
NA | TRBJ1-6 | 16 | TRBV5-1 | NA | TGCGCCAGCAGCCTCTATGGGGCCTCGTATAATTCACCCCTCCACTTT | CASSLYGASYNSPLHF
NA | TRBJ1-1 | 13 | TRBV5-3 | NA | TGTGCCAGAATGTTCGAGCGGAACACTGAAGCTTTCTTT | CARMFERNTEAFF
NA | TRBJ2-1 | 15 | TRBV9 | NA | TGTGCCAGCAGCGTAGCACAGACCCCCTACAATGAGCAGTTCTTC | CASSVAQTPYNEQFF
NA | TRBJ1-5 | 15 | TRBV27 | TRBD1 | TGTGCCAGCAGGAGACTCCGGGACAGGGATCAGCCCCAGCATTTT | CASRRLRDRDQPQHF
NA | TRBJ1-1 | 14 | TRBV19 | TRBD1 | TGTGCCAGTAGTTCTACAGGGGGCGGCACTGAAGCTTTCTTT | CASSSTGGGTEAFF
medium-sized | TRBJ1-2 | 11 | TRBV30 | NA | TGTGCCTGGAGGGACCACCATGGCTACACCTTC | CAWRDHHGYTF
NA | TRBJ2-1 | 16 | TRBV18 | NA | TGTGCCAGCTCACCAAGGGACCGGGGATTTCGGAATGAGCAGTTCTTC | CASSPRDRGFRNEQFF
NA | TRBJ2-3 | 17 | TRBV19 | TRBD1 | TGTGCCAGTAGTGCGGCCCTCGGACAGGTGGCGGGAGATACGCAGTATTTT | CASSAALGQVAGDTQYF
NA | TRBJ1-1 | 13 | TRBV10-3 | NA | TGTGCCATCAGGCCGACGGCTAACACTGAAGCTTTCTTT | CAIRPTANTEAFF
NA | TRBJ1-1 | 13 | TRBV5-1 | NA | TGCGCCAGCACCCTGGGGGCGAACACTGAAGCTTTCTTT | CASTLGANTEAFF
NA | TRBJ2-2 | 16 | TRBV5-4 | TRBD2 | TGTGCCAGCAGCTCCGGGGGGGGAGTGGGCACCGGGGAGCTGTTTTTT | CASSSGGGVGTGELFF
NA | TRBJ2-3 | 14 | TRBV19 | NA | TGTGCCAGTAGTATAGGGGTAGCGGCAGATACGCAGTATTTT | CASSIGVAADTQYF
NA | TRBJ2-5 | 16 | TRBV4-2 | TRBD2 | TGTGCCAGCAGCCCCGGACTAGCGGGAATGGGAGAGACCCAGTACTTC | CASSPGLAGMGETQYF
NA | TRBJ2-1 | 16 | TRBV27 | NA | TGTGCCAGCAGTCTTTATCTAAACGTCGGCGTCGATGAGCAGTTCTTC | CASSLYLNVGVDEQFF
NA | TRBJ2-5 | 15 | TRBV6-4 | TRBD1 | TGTGCCAGCAGTAAAACCGGGACAGGACCAGAGACCCAGTACTTC | CASSKTGTGPETQYF
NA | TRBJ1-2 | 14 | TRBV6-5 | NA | TGTGCCAGCAGTTACGGGCGGCCTTCAAAGGGCTACACCTTC | CASSYGRPSKGYTF
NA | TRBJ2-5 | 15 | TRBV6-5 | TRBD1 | TGTGCCAGCAGTTACTCAAACAGGGGAGTCGAGACCCAGTACTTC | CASSYSNRGVETQYF
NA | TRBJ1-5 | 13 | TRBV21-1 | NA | TGTGCCAGCAGGATAGGGACCGATCAGCCCCAGCATTTT | CASRIGTDQPQHF
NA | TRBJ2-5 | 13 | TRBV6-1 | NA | TGTGCCAGCAGTGAAGGGCGGTGGGAGACCCAGTACTTC | CASSEGRWETQYF
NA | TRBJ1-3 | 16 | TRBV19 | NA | TGTGCCAGTAGATCGGGGGGGACTCCCTCTGGAAACACCATATATTTT | CASRSGGTPSGNTIYF
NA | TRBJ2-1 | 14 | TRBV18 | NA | TGTGCCAGCTCACCATCGGCAGGGTGGTATGAGCAGTTCTTC | CASSPSAGWYEQFF
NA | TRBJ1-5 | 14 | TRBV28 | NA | TGTGCCAGCAGGGTCGTGAGGGGCAATCAGCCCCAGCATTTT | CASRVVRGNQPQHF